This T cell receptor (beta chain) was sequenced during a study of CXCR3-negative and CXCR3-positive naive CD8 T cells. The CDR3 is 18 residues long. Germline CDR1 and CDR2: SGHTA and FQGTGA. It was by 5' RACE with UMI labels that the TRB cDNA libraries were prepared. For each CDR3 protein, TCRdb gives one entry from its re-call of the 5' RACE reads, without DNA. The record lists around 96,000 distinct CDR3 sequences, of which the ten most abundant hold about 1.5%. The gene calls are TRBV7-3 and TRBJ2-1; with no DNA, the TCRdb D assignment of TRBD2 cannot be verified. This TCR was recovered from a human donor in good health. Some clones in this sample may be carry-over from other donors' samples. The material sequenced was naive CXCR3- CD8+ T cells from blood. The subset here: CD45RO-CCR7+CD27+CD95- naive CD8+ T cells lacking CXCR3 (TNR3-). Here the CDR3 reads CASSPGLAGGPSWNEQFF.